This T cell receptor (beta chain) was sequenced for a study of blood T cells in healthy people across ages (dated by TCRdb to 2013 to 2016). A note on the overall study: In model experiments, template switching captured roughly one uniquely barcoded TCR beta cDNA molecule for every two T cells. Using deep sequencing normalized with unique cDNA molecular identifiers, the study measured how TCR beta repertoire diversity changes with age. Donors were grouped into four age groups: young (average roughly 17 years), middle-aged (roughly 37), aged (about 59) and long-lived (just over 80). Two additional independent replicas of 1 million unique cDNA reads from the same blood draw were analyzed for two donors (one aged 18 to 30 and one aged 80 or older). Broad study findings and their caveats: Conclusive comparison of naive and antigen-experienced compartments was prevented by the profiling of bulk unsorted PBMCs. Compared with the aged group, the long-lived group had more naive CD4+ T cells, fewer expanded clones and increased TCR diversity, a pattern suggesting age selection. Estimates of total diversity from one million sequenced T cells were regarded as lower bounds and underestimates. Observed TCR beta diversity correlated strongly with the percentage of naive T cells measured by flow cytometry. As age increased, observed TCR beta diversity per million T cells dropped in a roughly linear way, and a significant reduction was already evident by age roughly 40. Because the CMV infection status of the donors was unknown, age-related changes in expanded clonotypes may potentially have been confounded.

Details on this clonotype: Its antigen is unknown. Qualities for individual bases were not recorded, and no much larger clone is one base off.

Donors were 40 or so systemically healthy Caucasian individuals from Russia aged 6 to 90 years. About 10 milliliters of peripheral blood were drawn from each donor into EDTA-treated Vacutainer tubes. Ficoll-Paque density-gradient centrifugation was used to isolate PBMCs, with at least 6.5 million per sample. Trizol reagent was used to extract total RNA from PBMCs, with at least 5.5 micrograms per sample. The percentages of naive CD45RAhigh/CD27high T cells were determined by flow cytometry on a PBMC aliquot from every donor. To prepare the library, 5' RACE was applied. The listed sequencing device is Illumina HiSeq 2500. The second PCR ran for about 6 to 11 cycles and used a J-beta primer mix along with a sample-barcoded 5' primer. Each TCR beta cDNA molecule received a unique molecular identifier from a template-switch 5' adaptor carrying 12 random nucleotides. Each sample yielded at least 3 million CDR3-containing paired-end reads. First-strand cDNA synthesis was performed from all RNA using the Mint cDNA synthesis kit, with priming by a TRBC-specific oligonucleotide. After uracil-DNA glycosylase treatment, a first 18-cycle PCR used universal primers M1SS and BC2_uni_R on all cDNA. As for the authors' bioinformatics: Normalization of each sample was performed by random selection of 1 million high-quality reads, each carrying a distinct molecular identifier. Reads sharing molecular identifiers were discarded rather than binned into consensus sequences. CDR3 identification, clonotype clustering and error correction used MiTCR with a Q25 quality threshold and the strictest error-elimination algorithm. A nonparametric unseen species model using Euler transformation provided a lower-bound estimate of total TCR beta diversity. TCRdb cleaned the public reads at Q25 with fastp, built clones with MiXCR and kept in-frame beta chains. Each record represents a unique CDR3 protein, reported with the most common genes and DNA among its rows. The V and J calls follow TCRdb's processing rather than the paper's. For this sample the table gives 540,000 or so distinct CDR3 sequences, of which 24% were detected only once. Clones ranked in the top ten supply roughly 9% of the sample.

The germline V gene (reference sequence) supplies CDR1 LNHDA and CDR2 SQIVND. Between the V and J ends, shortened by 6 bases and 0 bases respectively, the junction contains 8 bases. Reading from cysteine to phenylalanine, the CDR3 counts 13 amino acids. CDR3 DNA only is kept here, 39 bases in frame from base 1. These same data were also listed under a study on T cells of mothers and their children. That second report states: Nine systemically healthy Caucasian individuals served as donors, namely three mothers together with their six children. cDNA synthesis used all of the extracted RNA, with approximately 1.6 ug of RNA in each 15 ul reaction. In the second PCR, sample barcodes and 2-4 random nucleotides were introduced via the M1S primer. Over 8.5 million TCR beta CDR3 reads were obtained for each mother, and approximately 2.9 million reads were obtained for each child. Thymic selection similarly shapes TCR recombination output in related and unrelated pairs, with minor effect from inherited differences. Normalized repertoire overlap in related mother-child pairs was always slightly higher than in unrelated mother-child pairs, but the difference was never significant. No persistent microchimeric T cell clones were detected, at a sensitivity of roughly 100 clones per million clonotypes. The study used deep NGS to compare TCR beta repertoires of mothers and children, seeking features distinguishing related mother-child pairs from unrelated individuals. Mothers averaged around 40 +/- 4 years of age and children averaged around 10 +/- 4 years. Libraries were sequenced on Illumina HiSeq 2000 with 100+100 nt paired-end reads after adapter ligation with NEBNext reagents. Mother and child libraries were prepared a month apart and sequenced in separate runs to prevent cross-contamination. Between about 500,000 and 2,300,000 distinct TCR beta clonotypes were identified per donor. Naive TCR beta clonotypes were estimated from low-frequency clonotypes matched to each donor's FACS-determined naive share, without sorting.

This sequence originates from a boy aged 5-17 years in good health. Here the chain combines TRBV19 and TRBJ1-1; the D segment cannot be called with confidence. Source material: blood. The base sequence is TGTGCCAGTAGGCCCGCGGTGAACACTGAAGCTTTCTTT. It encodes CASRPAVNTEAFF.